A single sample gave rise to the 20 T cell receptor beta chains below, sequenced in a study of blood T cells in healthy people across ages. Next came a second PCR, run for about 7 to 12 cycles, which used a sample-barcoded 5' primer along with a J-beta primer mix. In TCRdb, the 5' RACE reads were re-called with MiXCR into one record per CDR3 protein. The sample records 700,000 to 1,000,000 distinct CDR3 sequences, around 43% being singletons. The sample consisted of blood. These receptors originate from a man aged 60 to 75 in good health.

The chain is built from TRBV5-6 and TRBJ1-1, with TRBD1 matching over 8 bases. V lost 4 bases to trimming and J lost 5 bases; unmatched junction nucleotides: 13. The CDR3 sequence is 16 residues long. Germline lookup yields CDR1 SGHDT and CDR2 YYEEEE. The CDR3 spells CASSGGATGAVTEAFF. The CDR3 DNA follows: TGTGCCAGCAGCGGGGGGGCGACAGGGGCGGTGACTGAAGCTTTCTTT.

This clonotype was seen a few times. The chain couples TRBV28 to TRBJ2-1; D ambiguous. Deletions cut 10 bases from V and 4 bases from J, with 5 bases between. This CDR3 is 10 amino acids long. Germline V lookup: CDR1 MDHEN, CDR2 SYDVKM. DNA for the CDR3: TGTGCCACCTATTACAATGAGCAGTTCTTC. As protein: CATYYNEQFF.

V and J are TRBV25-1 and TRBJ1-2; 9 nucleotides align to TRBD1. The J segment lost 5 bases and the V segment lost 4 bases, leaving 2 bases of the junction unmatched. CDR3 length: 13 amino acids. The V gene's germline CDR1 is MGHDK and CDR2 SYGVNS. CDR3 DNA: TGTGCCAGCAGTGGCGACAGGGGGTATGGCTACACCTTC. It is translated as CASSGDRGYGYTF.

The V and J genes are TRBV3-1 and TRBJ2-7, with 9 positions matching TRBD2. The V gene end was trimmed by 6 bases and the J gene end by 3 bases; junction bases not matched to a gene: 12. Germline loops: CDR1 LGHDT, CDR2 YNNKEL (reference sequence). The CDR3 runs 16 residues. CDR3 region: CASSSGLSGGLYEQYF. The CDR3 DNA reads as TGTGCCAGCAGTTCAGGTCTTAGCGGGGGACTCTACGAGCAGTACTTC.

This chain links TRBV11-2 with TRBJ2-5; 11 bases align to TRBD1. The length of the CDR3 is 13 residues. V dropped 5 bases and J dropped 13; count of bases not matched to a gene: 9. The germline V gene has CDR1 SGHAT and CDR2 FQNNGV. CDR3: CASSGQGAYERYF. CDR3 DNA sequence: TGTGCCAGCAGCGGACAGGGGGCGTACGAGCGGTACTTC.

This clonotype appeared a few times. The rearrangement joins TRBV4-3 to TRBJ1-6, with D possibly matching TRBD1 (5 bases). The CDR3 runs to 15 residues. Germline V CDR1 and CDR2: LGHNA, YSLEER. With 1 base removed from V and 6 bases from J, the gap between germline ends came to 10 bases. The CDR3 protein is CASSQVRGTNSPLHF. The CDR3 DNA is TGCGCCAGCAGCCAAGTTCGGGGGACTAATTCACCCCTCCACTTT.

This clonotype was detected a few times. This chain uses TRBV29-1 with TRBJ2-1; D possibly matches TRBD1 or TRBD2 (5 bases each). The V end was cut by 4 bases, the J end by 7 bases, with 17 bases between. CDR1 and CDR2 from the germline V gene are SQVTM and ANQGSEA. CDR3 size: 14 residues. In DNA, the CDR3 is TGCAGCGTTGCGCGAGGGGTACTGGGGAATGAGCAGTTCTTC. Translation gives CSVARGVLGNEQFF.

V is TRBV7-2 and J is TRBJ2-2; D remains ambiguous. CDR3 length: 15 amino acids. Germline V gene data show CDR1 as SGHTA and CDR2 as FQGNSA. V dropped 5 bases and J dropped 1 base, with 11 bases sitting between them. CDR3 coding DNA: TGTGCCAGCAGCCTCGGACCGAAGAACACCGGGGAGCTGTTTTTT. It yields the protein CASSLGPKNTGELFF.

This chain joins TRBV3-1 and TRBJ2-7; D could derive from TRBD1 or TRBD2 (5 bases each). This CDR3 has 14 residues. Germline CDR1 reads LGHDT; CDR2 reads YNNKEL (reference sequence). V lost 1 base to trimming and J lost 7 bases, with 14 bases between them. CDR3 DNA: TGTGCCAGCAGCCAAGGGGGCGGCGGGTGGGAGCAGTACTTC. Its translation is CASSQGGGGWEQYF.

J is TRBJ2-7 and V is TRBV4-1, with D perhaps matching TRBD1 (6 bases). The CDR3 contains 15 residues. The germline gives CDR1 MGHRA, CDR2 YSYEKL. Trimming took off 3 bases at V and 2 bases at J, with 14 bases between the two ends. This CDR3 is CASSQTGTPPYEQYF. The CDR3 DNA follows: TGCGCCAGCAGCCAGACCGGGACACCACCCTACGAGCAGTACTTC.

The chain recombines TRBV4-1 with TRBJ2-5, with D unresolved. CDR1 and CDR2 (germline): MGHRA, YSYEKL. CDR3 length: 14 residues. Trimming left V 1 base short and J 4 bases short, with 10 bases between. Here the CDR3 reads CASSQGARAETQYF. DNA of the CDR3: TGCGCCAGCAGCCAAGGGGCGCGCGCAGAGACCCAGTACTTC.

A few counts support this clonotype. The chain uses TRBV4-3 and TRBJ1-4; D gene ambiguous. The CDR3 runs 16 residues. V dropped 3 bases and J dropped 0 bases, with 11 bases sitting between them. The germline gives CDR1 LGHNA, CDR2 YSLEER. The CDR3 nucleotides read TGCGCCAGCAGCCAGACCACGGGCTCAACTAATGAAAAACTGTTTTTT. Its protein product is CASSQTTGSTNEKLFF.

This clonotype was seen a single time. The junction differs from germline at one of its ends, possibly a read error. The gene calls are TRBV14 and TRBJ2-7, with D unresolved. The V gene's germline CDR1 is SGHDN and CDR2 FVKESK. This CDR3 comprises 12 residues. CDR3 bases: TGTGCCAGCAGCCATGAATCCTGCGAGCAGTACTTC. Its protein is CASSHESCEQYF.

The chain is built from TRBV4-3 and TRBJ2-7, with D possibly being TRBD1 or TRBD2 (5 bases each). CDR3 length equals 15 residues. V was pared by 3 bases and J by 0 bases, with 12 bases between. Germline CDR1 LGHNA, CDR2 YSLEER. The CDR3 loop reads CASSQGWDRSYEQYF. The CDR3 nucleotides are TGCGCCAGCAGCCAGGGTTGGGACCGCTCCTACGAGCAGTACTTC.

CDR3 loop: CASSNNRGGTEAFF. CDR3 nucleotides: TGTGCCAGCAGTAACAACAGGGGTGGAACTGAAGCTTTCTTT. The chain has TRBV2 and TRBJ1-1, with 7 positions matching TRBD1. The CDR3 consists of 14 residues. The V and J ends lost 5 bases and 5 bases, in that order; junction bases with no gene match: 8. CDR1 and CDR2 (germline): SNHLY, FYNNEI.

V gene TRBV7-9 combines with J gene TRBJ2-1, with D unclear. V lost 5 bases, J lost 0 bases, and 11 bases lay in between. The CDR3 loop spans 15 amino acids. In germline, CDR1 is SEHNR, CDR2 FQNEAQ (reference sequence). The CDR3 here is CASSRPGRSYNEQFF. In DNA form, the CDR3 reads TGTGCCAGCAGCCGGCCGGGCCGCTCCTACAATGAGCAGTTCTTC.

The table lists this clonotype with a few counts. The chain links TRBV12-3 or TRBV12-4 to TRBJ1-2; D perhaps matches TRBD1 (6 bases). Trimming cost V 3 bases and J 4 bases, with 12 bases left between them. This CDR3 region has 14 residues. This CDR3 is CASSLGGQTYGYTF. The CDR3 DNA is TGTGCCAGCAGTTTGGGGGGGCAGACCTATGGCTACACCTTC.

This clonotype was seen many times. The chain employs TRBV9 and TRBJ2-2; D perhaps matches TRBD1 (6 bases). V gave up 4 bases and J gave up 1 base, with 11 bases separating them. Germline V gene lookup returns CDR1 SGDLS and CDR2 YYNGEE. This CDR3 comprises 15 residues. The CDR3 DNA sequence: TGTGCCAGCAGCCCCCAAGGGGGGAACACCGGGGAGCTGTTTTTT. Its translation is CASSPQGGNTGELFF.

This chain uses TRBV7-9 with TRBJ1-4, with 9 bases lining up with TRBD1. The CDR3 extends over 15 amino acids. After removal of 4 bases from V and 6 bases from J, the junction contained 6 bases not matched to a gene. CDR1 is SEHNR, CDR2 FQNEAQ, per germline (reference sequence). The CDR3 DNA reads TGTGCCAGCAGCTCGACAGGGGGATCATATGAAAAACTGTTTTTT. It translates to CASSSTGGSYEKLFF.

In its sample, this clonotype was seen a few times. The chain employs TRBV5-1 and TRBJ2-5, with D perhaps TRBD2 (6 bases). CDR1 and CDR2 (germline): SGHRS, YFSETQ. V gave up 4 bases and J gave up 5 bases, with 12 bases separating them. The CDR3 is 13 amino acids. CDR3 sequence reads: CASSMGLLETQYF. The CDR3 DNA reads as TGCGCCAGCAGCATGGGACTGCTGGAGACCCAGTACTTC.